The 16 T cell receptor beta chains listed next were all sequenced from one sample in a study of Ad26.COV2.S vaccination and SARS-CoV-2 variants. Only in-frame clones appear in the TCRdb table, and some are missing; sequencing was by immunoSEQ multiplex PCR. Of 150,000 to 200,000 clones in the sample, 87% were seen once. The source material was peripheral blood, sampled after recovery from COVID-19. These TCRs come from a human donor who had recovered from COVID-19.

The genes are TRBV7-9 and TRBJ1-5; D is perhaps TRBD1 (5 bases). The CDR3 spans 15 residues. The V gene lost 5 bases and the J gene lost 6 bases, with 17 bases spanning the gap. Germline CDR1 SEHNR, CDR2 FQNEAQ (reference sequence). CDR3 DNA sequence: TGTGCCAGCAGCGAACTGGGACCGGCCCCTCAGCCCCAGCATTTT. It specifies CASSELGPAPQPQHF. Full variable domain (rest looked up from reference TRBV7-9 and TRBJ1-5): DTGVSQNPRHKITKRGQNVTFRCDPISEHNRLYWYRQTLGQGPEFLTYFQNEAQLEKSRLLSDRFSAERPKGSFSTLEIQRTEQGDSAMYLCASSELGPAPQPQHFGDGTRLSIL.

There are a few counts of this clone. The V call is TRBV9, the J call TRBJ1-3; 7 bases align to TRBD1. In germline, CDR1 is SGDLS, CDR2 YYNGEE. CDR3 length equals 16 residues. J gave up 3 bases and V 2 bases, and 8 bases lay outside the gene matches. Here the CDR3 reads CASSVGVTGDGNTIYF. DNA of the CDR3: TGTGCCAGCAGCGTGGGTGTTACAGGGGATGGAAACACCATATATTTT.

CDR3 coding DNA: TGTGCCATCAGACCCCTCCACGACACCGGGGAGCTGTTTTTT. Amino acid sequence: CAIRPLHDTGELFF. The V gene is TRBV10-3, the J gene TRBJ2-2; no clear D gene. The CDR3 extends over 14 amino acids. The V end lost 6 bases, the J end lost 3 bases, and 11 bases lay between the germline ends. The germline CDR1 and CDR2 sequences are ENHRY and SYGVKD.

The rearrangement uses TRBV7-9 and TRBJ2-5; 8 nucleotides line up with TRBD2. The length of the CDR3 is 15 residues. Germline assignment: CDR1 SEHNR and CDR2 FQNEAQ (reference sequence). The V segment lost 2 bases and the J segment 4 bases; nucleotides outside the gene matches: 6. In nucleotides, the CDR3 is TGTGCCAGCAGCTTAACCTTGCGGGGGGCAGAGACCCAGTACTTC. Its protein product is CASSLTLRGAETQYF. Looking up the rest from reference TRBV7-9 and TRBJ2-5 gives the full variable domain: DTGVSQNPRHKITKRGQNVTFRCDPISEHNRLYWYRQTLGQGPEFLTYFQNEAQLEKSRLLSDRFSAERPKGSFSTLEIQRTEQGDSAMYLCASSLTLRGAETQYFGPGTRLLVL.

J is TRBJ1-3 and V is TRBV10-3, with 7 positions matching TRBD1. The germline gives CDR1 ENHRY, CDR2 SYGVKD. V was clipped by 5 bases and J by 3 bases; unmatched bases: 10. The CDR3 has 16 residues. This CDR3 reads CAISLLNRGVGNTIYF. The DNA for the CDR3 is TGTGCCATCAGTCTCCTAAACAGGGGAGTTGGAAACACCATATATTTT.

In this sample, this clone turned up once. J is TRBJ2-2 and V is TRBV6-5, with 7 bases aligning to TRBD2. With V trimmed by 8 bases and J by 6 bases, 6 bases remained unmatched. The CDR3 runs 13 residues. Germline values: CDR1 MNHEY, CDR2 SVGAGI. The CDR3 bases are TGTGCCAGCCGGCCAGGGAGGGCCGGGGAGCTGTTTTTT. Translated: CASRPGRAGELFF.

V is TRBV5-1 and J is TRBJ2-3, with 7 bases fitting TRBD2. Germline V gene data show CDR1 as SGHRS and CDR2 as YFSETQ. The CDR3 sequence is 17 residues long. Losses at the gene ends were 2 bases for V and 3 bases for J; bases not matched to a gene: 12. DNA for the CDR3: TGCGCCAGCAGCTTTTACACTAGCGCGACGTATACAGATACGCAGTATTTT. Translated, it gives CASSFYTSATYTDTQYF.

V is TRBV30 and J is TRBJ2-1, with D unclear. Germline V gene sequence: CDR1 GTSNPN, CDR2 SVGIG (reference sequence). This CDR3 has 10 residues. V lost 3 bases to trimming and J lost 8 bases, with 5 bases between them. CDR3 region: CAWSLYEQFF. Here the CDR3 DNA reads TGTGCCTGGAGCCTTTATGAGCAGTTCTTC.

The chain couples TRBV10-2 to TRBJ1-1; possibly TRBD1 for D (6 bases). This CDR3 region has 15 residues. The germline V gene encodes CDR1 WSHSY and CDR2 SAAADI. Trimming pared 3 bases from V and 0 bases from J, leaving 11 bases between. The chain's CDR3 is CASSDPHRVNTEAFF. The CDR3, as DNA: TGCGCCAGCAGTGACCCCCACAGGGTGAACACTGAAGCTTTCTTT.

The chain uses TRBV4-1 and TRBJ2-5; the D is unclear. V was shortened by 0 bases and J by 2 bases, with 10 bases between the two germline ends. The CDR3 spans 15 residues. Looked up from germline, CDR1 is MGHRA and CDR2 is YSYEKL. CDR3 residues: CASSQDREVQETQYF. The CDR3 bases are TGCGCCAGCAGCCAAGATCGCGAGGTTCAAGAGACCCAGTACTTC.

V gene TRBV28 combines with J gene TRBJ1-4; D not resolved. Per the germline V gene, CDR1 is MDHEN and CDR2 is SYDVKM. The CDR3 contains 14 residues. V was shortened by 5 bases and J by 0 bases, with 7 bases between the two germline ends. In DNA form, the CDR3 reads TGTGCCAGCAGTCATGGGACAACTAATGAAAAACTGTTTTTT. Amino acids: CASSHGTTNEKLFF.

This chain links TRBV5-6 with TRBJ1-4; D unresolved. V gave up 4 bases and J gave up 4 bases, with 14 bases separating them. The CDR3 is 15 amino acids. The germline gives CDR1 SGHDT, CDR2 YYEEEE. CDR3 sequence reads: CASSPSDGINEKLFF. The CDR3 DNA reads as TGTGCCAGCAGCCCCTCCGACGGAATTAATGAAAAACTGTTTTTT.

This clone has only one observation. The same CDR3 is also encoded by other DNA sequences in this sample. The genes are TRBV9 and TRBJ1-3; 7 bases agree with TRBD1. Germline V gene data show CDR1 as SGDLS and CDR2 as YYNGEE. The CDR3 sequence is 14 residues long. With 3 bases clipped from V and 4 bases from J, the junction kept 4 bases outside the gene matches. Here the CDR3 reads CASSATGSGNTIYF. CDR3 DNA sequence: TGTGCCAGCAGCGCGACAGGGTCGGGAAACACCATATATTTT.

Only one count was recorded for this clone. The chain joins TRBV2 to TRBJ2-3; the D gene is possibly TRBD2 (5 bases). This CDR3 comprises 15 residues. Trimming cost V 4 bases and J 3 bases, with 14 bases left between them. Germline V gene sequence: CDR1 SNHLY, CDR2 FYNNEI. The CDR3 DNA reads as TGTGCCAGCAGTGCACTAGTGAGAGGGACAGATACGCAGTATTTT. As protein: CASSALVRGTDTQYF.

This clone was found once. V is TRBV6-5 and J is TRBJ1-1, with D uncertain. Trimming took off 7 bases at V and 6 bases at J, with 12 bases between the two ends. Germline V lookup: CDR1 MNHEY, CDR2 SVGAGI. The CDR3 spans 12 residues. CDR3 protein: CASMTGVAEAFF. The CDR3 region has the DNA TGTGCCAGCATGACCGGGGTCGCTGAAGCTTTCTTT.

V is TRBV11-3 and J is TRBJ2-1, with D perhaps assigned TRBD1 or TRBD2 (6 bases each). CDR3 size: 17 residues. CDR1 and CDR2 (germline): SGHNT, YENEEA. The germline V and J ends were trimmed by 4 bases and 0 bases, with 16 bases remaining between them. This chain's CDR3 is CASSSSDGGRSYNEQFF. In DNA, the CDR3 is TGTGCCAGCAGCTCCAGTGATGGGGGGCGCTCCTACAATGAGCAGTTCTTC.